The rows below give T cell receptor beta chains drawn from one sample of a study of Graves' ophthalmopathy and Graves' hyperthyroidism. Using its own MiXCR run on the multiplex PCR reads, TCRdb lists one record per CDR3 protein. The repertoire has about 700,000 distinct CDR3 sequences, 35% to 45% of them found once; the top ten carry 3.3%. The sample taken for sequencing was peripheral blood. These receptors were collected from an adult man with Graves' ophthalmopathy. Each CDR3 is given with its conserved first and last residue. D genes are given only for firm matches. For some rows the clone size is stated as once, few or many, or as a class when expanded; others skip it.

>TRBJ1-1|TRBV29-1|NA|NA
CSVEEWRAEAFF
TGCAGCGTTGAGGAATGGAGGGCTGAAGCTTTCTTT
>TRBJ1-1|TRBV25-1|once|TRBD1
CASAPNRGRGTEAFF
TGTGCCAGCGCTCCTAACAGGGGGCGAGGAACTGAAGCTTTCTTT
>TRBJ2-7|TRBV7-9|NA|NA
CASSHRTSSYEQYF
TGTGCCAGCAGCCACCGGACGAGCTCCTACGAGCAGTACTTC
>TRBJ2-5|TRBV12-3/TRBV12-4|NA|TRBD2
CASSYLRDYPQETQYF
TGTGCCAGCAGTTACCTGCGGGACTACCCCCAAGAGACCCAGTACTTC
>TRBJ1-1|TRBV9|many|NA
CASSGSSGNTEAFF
TGTGCCAGCAGCGGGTCGAGCGGGAACACTGAAGCTTTCTTT
>TRBJ1-4|TRBV7-2|many|NA
CASSLTVATNEKLFF
TGTGCCAGCAGCTTGACAGTAGCAACTAATGAAAAACTGTTTTTT
>TRBJ1-1|TRBV25-1|NA|TRBD1
CASTLRGGGWTEAFF
TGTGCCAGCACCCTCAGGGGGGGGGGCTGGACTGAAGCTTTCTTT
>TRBJ2-5|TRBV20-1|NA|TRBD1
CSATGTGKETQYF
TGCAGTGCTACCGGGACAGGGAAAGAGACCCAGTACTTC
>TRBJ2-5|TRBV5-4|few|NA
CASKPRDSKETQYF
TGTGCCAGCAAACCCCGAGACAGCAAAGAGACCCAGTACTTC
>TRBJ2-7|TRBV3-1|NA|NA
CASSQDRTRSYEQYF
TGTGCCAGCAGCCAAGATCGCACTCGATCCTACGAGCAGTACTTC
>TRBJ2-7|TRBV7-2|NA|NA
CASSPRLGGEQYF
TGTGCCAGCAGCCCCAGATTGGGTGGGGAGCAGTACTTC
>TRBJ2-7|TRBV19|many|NA
CASSMAGGGYEQYF
TGTGCCAGTAGTATGGCCGGGGGCGGCTACGAGCAGTACTTC
>TRBJ1-5|TRBV2|many|TRBD1
CASSEDGDRGGYSNQPQHF
TGTGCCAGCAGTGAAGACGGAGACAGGGGGGGCTATAGCAATCAGCCCCAGCATTTT
>TRBJ2-2|TRBV25-1|NA|TRBD2
CASSFTSGVLTGELFF
TGTGCCAGCAGTTTTACTAGCGGGGTTTTAACCGGGGAGCTGTTTTTT
>TRBJ2-3|TRBV12-3/TRBV12-4|NA|NA
CASSFGDSPQGQYF
TGTGCCAGCAGTTTCGGGGACTCCCCCCAGGGGCAGTATTTT
>TRBJ2-7|TRBV4-3|NA|NA
CASSQEGARPYEQYF
TGCGCCAGCAGCCAAGAAGGAGCCAGGCCCTACGAGCAGTACTTC
>TRBJ1-1|TRBV2|many|NA
CASSKSTAMNTEAFF
TGTGCCAGCAGTAAATCGACAGCCATGAACACTGAAGCTTTCTTT
>TRBJ1-5|TRBV20-1|few|TRBD1
CSARDRDQPQHF
TGCAGTGCTAGGGACAGGGATCAGCCCCAGCATTTT
>TRBJ2-5|TRBV20-1|few|TRBD2
CSAQASGRAGETQYF
TGCAGTGCGCAGGCAAGCGGGAGGGCCGGTGAGACCCAGTACTTC
>TRBJ2-3|TRBV7-8|NA|TRBD2
CASSSLAGAPIDTQYF
TGTGCCAGCAGCTCACTAGCGGGGGCTCCGATTGATACGCAGTATTTT
>TRBJ2-7|TRBV7-3|many|NA
CASSLTSTNEQYF
TGTGCCAGCAGCTTAACTTCTACAAACGAGCAGTACTTC
>TRBJ1-2|TRBV19|NA|NA
CASSIGGLIYGYTF
TGTGCCAGTAGTATCGGGGGACTGATCTATGGCTACACCTTC
>TRBJ2-7|TRBV25-1|many|NA
CAIPPRTLYEQYF
TGTGCCATCCCACCTCGGACCCTCTACGAGCAGTACTTC
>TRBJ2-5|TRBV7-8|many|NA
CASSSNGQETQYF
TGTGCCAGCAGCTCCAATGGTCAGGAGACCCAGTACTTC
>TRBJ1-6|TRBV10-3|NA|NA
CAISETSGGSSEQYFGLRGSPLHF
NA
>TRBJ2-6|TRBV7-8|NA|NA
CASSFGRGVFGANVLTF
TGCGCCAGCAGCTTTGGACGGGGAGTTTTCGGGGCCAACGTCCTGACTTTC
>TRBJ1-2|TRBV6-2/TRBV6-3|NA|NA
CASTGMDYGYTF
TGTGCCAGCACAGGGATGGACTATGGCTACACCTTC
>TRBJ1-1|TRBV25-1|NA|NA
CASSEAPYGRPEAFF
TGTGCCAGCAGTGAAGCCCCCTATGGGCGCCCTGAAGCTTTCTTT